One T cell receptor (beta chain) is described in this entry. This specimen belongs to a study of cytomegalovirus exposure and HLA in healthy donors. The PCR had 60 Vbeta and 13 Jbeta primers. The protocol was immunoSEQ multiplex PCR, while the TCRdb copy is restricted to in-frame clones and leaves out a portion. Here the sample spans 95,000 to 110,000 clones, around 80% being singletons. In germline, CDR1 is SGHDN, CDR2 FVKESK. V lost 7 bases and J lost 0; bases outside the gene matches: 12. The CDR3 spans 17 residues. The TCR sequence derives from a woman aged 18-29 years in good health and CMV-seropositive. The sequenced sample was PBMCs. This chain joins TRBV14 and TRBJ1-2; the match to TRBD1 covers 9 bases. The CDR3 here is CASKPGQGRLTNYGYTF. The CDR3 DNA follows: TGTGCCAGCAAACCGGGACAGGGAAGATTAACTAACTATGGCTACACCTTC.